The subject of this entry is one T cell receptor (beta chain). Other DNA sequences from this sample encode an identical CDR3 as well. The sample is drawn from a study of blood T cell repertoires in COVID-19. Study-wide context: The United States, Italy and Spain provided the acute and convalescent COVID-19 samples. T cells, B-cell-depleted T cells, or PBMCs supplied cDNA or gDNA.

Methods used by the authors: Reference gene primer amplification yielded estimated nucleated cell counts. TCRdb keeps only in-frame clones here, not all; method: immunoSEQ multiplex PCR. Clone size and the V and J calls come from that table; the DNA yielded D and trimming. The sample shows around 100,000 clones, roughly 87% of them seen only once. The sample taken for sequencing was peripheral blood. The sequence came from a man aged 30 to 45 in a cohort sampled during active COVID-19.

Here the CDR3 reads CASSPNRDSGNTIYF. In DNA form, the CDR3 reads TGTGCCAGCTCACCGAACAGGGACTCTGGAAACACCATATATTTT. This chain connects TRBV18 to TRBJ1-3; the D gene is possibly TRBD1 (6 bases). The CDR3 runs 15 residues. CDR1 is KGHSH, CDR2 LQKENI, per germline. The V end lost 3 bases, the J end lost 0 bases, and 9 bases lay between the germline ends.